This passage covers 30 T cell receptor beta chains from one sample sequenced in a study of glioma-infiltrating T cells. TCR alpha and beta CDR3 regions were amplified from RNA using iRepertoire nested multiplex PCR. MiXCR was run by TCRdb on the multiplex PCR reads, yielding one entry per CDR3 protein. The data show about 200,000 distinct CDR3 sequences, approximately 30% seen once. Sequenced material: glioma tissue, nonneoplastic brain tissue, or PBMCs (not recorded which). Source of these receptors: a human donor with low-grade glioma or glioblastoma, undergoing nonglioma brain surgery, or in good health (not recorded which).

This clonotype occurred many times. The J gene is TRBJ2-1, the V gene TRBV7-9, with D hard to call. V was clipped by 3 bases and J by 8 bases, with 11 bases between them. In germline, CDR1 is SEHNR, CDR2 FQNEAQ (reference sequence). This CDR3 comprises 13 residues. In nucleotides, the CDR3 is TGTGCCAGCAGCTTGGTATCCTGGGATGAGCAGTTCTTC. This translates into CASSLVSWDEQFF.

This clonotype is medium-sized in the sample. The rearrangement joins TRBV6-1 to TRBJ2-1; no definite D call. The germline gives CDR1 MNHNS, CDR2 SASEGT. CDR3 length: 11 residues. V was clipped by 4 bases and J by 6 bases, with 4 bases between them. CDR3 coding DNA: TGTGCCAGCAGTGCTTTCAATGAGCAGTTCTTC. This sequence encodes CASSAFNEQFF.

This clonotype was counted many times. The V gene is TRBV7-9, the J gene TRBJ2-7, with 8 bases lining up with TRBD1. CDR3 length: 15 amino acids. After removal of 1 base from V and 3 bases from J, the junction contained 5 bases not matched to a gene. Per germline, CDR1 SEHNR and CDR2 FQNEAQ (reference sequence). The CDR3 here is CASSLVGDRLYEQYF. The CDR3 DNA sequence: TGTGCCAGCAGCTTAGTAGGGGACAGGCTCTACGAGCAGTACTTC.

Details on this clonotype: A much larger clone lies a single base off, so this may be a read error. The CDR3 loop reads CSAWGQEQEQSF. The CDR3 bases are TGCAGTGCTTGGGGACAGGAACAGGAGCAGTCCTTC. The genes are TRBV20-1 and TRBJ2-1; TRBD1 matches 8 bases. The length of the CDR3 is 12 residues. The V gene's germline CDR1 is DFQATT and CDR2 SNEGSKA (reference sequence).

Worth noting for this clonotype: A much larger clone lies one base from this, so it may be a read error. The chain is built from TRBV24-1 and TRBJ2-1, with D perhaps TRBD2 (7 bases). Trimming shortened V by 3 bases and J by 12 bases, and 14 bases separated the two germline ends. The germline V gene encodes CDR1 KGHDR and CDR2 SFDVKD. The CDR3 has 13 residues. For the CDR3, the DNA is TGTGCCACCAGTGATCCGAAGGGGGGGGGGCAGTTCTTC. This sequence encodes CATSDPKGGGQFF.

The chain combines TRBV6-1 with TRBJ1-5; no clear D gene. Germline CDR1 reads MNHNS; CDR2 reads SASEGT. The CDR3 has 15 amino acids. The V and J ends lost 6 bases and 6 bases respectively, with 18 bases between them. In DNA form, the CDR3 reads TGTGCCAGCAGAAGTTTATTGGAGGGAGGTCAGCCCCAGCATTTT. It codes for CASRSLLEGGQPQHF.

This clonotype has a handful of counts. This chain connects TRBV7-9 to TRBJ2-7, with D perhaps matching TRBD2 (6 bases). From germline, CDR1 is SEHNR and CDR2 FQNEAQ (reference sequence). The length of the CDR3 is 17 residues. Trimming removed 2 bases at V and 2 bases at J, with 19 bases between. DNA of the CDR3: TGTGCCAGCAGCTTAACCGGTTTGGGACTCAAGACCTACGAGCAGTACTTC. Translation gives CASSLTGLGLKTYEQYF.

With respect to this clonotype: With a much larger clone just one base away, this may be a read error. J is TRBJ1-1 and V is TRBV5-1; TRBD1 matches at 8 bases. With V trimmed by 6 bases and J by 3 bases, 10 bases remained unmatched. Germline V lookup: CDR1 SGHRS, CDR2 YFSETQ. The CDR3 totals 15 residues. The DNA of the CDR3 is TGCGCCAGCATCCCTCGACAGGGGCGGTACACTGAAGCTTTCTTT. It yields the protein CASIPRQGRYTEAFF.

Ten or more counts support this clonotype. The chain recombines TRBV20-1 with TRBJ2-5, with TRBD2 matching 7 bases. The germline V gene encodes CDR1 DFQATT and CDR2 SNEGSKA (reference sequence). The CDR3 sequence is 16 residues long. V was pared by 7 bases and J by 3 bases, with 17 bases of the junction left unmatched. The CDR3: CSVPSQRGRLEETQYF. The DNA of the CDR3 is TGCAGTGTTCCCTCTCAACGCGGGAGACTAGAAGAGACCCAGTACTTC.

This clonotype was observed at least ten times. The gene calls are TRBV10-3 and TRBJ2-1; 8 positions agree with TRBD2. Per germline, CDR1 ENHRY and CDR2 SYGVKD. V lost 7 bases and J lost 7; bases outside the gene matches: 9. The CDR3 is 14 residues long. The CDR3 sequence is CAITTGTRGNEQFF. CDR3 DNA: TGTGCCATCACCACCGGGACTAGGGGTAATGAGCAGTTCTTC.

This clonotype has at least ten counts. The rearrangement joins TRBV27 to TRBJ2-7; TRBD2 matches at 11 bases. Germline V gene sequence: CDR1 MNHEY, CDR2 SMNVEV (reference sequence). The CDR3 loop spans 16 amino acids. The junction had 7 bases not matched to a gene; V was cut back by 1 base and J by 5 bases. The CDR3 loop is CASSLLIGTSGNEQYF. The CDR3 nucleotides read TGTGCCAGCAGTTTATTAATCGGGACTAGCGGAAACGAGCAGTACTTC.

This clonotype showed up many times. The gene calls are TRBV10-3 and TRBJ1-5; D is uncertain. Germline lookup yields CDR1 ENHRY and CDR2 SYGVKD. This CDR3 comprises 14 residues. V was clipped by 3 bases and J by 0 bases, with 6 bases between them. CDR3 residues: CAISDESSNQPQHF. As DNA, the CDR3 is TGTGCCATCAGTGATGAGAGTAGCAATCAGCCCCAGCATTTT.

This clonotype was seen ten or more times. The V gene is TRBV5-1, the J gene TRBJ1-5; TRBD1 matches 9 bases. The CDR3 totals 14 residues. Trimming at V came to 5 bases and at J to 6 bases, leaving 6 bases not matched to a gene. Germline CDR1 SGHRS, CDR2 YFSETQ. CDR3 coding DNA: TGCGCCAGCAGTCCCGGGACAGGGTTTCAGCCCCAGCATTTT. Its translation is CASSPGTGFQPQHF. The variable domain in full, with the rest retrieved from reference TRBV5-1 and TRBJ1-5, is KAGVTQTPRYLIKTRGQQVTLSCSPISGHRSVSWYQQTPGQGLQFLFEYFSETQRNKGNFPGRFSGRQFSNSRSEMNVSTLELGDSALYLCASSPGTGFQPQHFGDGTRLSIL.

Notes on this clonotype: This may come from a read error, since a much larger clone is one base off. The CDR3 DNA is TGTACCACCAGTGATTTGACTAGCGGGGCGGAAGAGACCCAGTACTTC. Translating gives CTTSDLTSGAEETQYF. V and J are TRBV24-1 and TRBJ2-5; 11 nucleotides agree with TRBD2. Germline V CDR1 and CDR2: KGHDR, SFDVKD. The CDR3 has 16 residues.

As to this clonotype: A read error is possible here, since a much larger clone lies one base away. The chain combines TRBV4-2 with TRBJ1-2; TRBD1 aligns across 8 bases. Germline lookup yields CDR1 LGHNA and CDR2 YNFKEQ. The CDR3 length is 14 residues. CDR3 in amino acids: CASSPPDRDYSYTF. CDR3 nucleotides: TGTGCCAGCAGCCCTCCGGACAGGGACTATAGCTACACCTTC.

This clonotype has a count of ten or more. This chain links TRBV7-9 with TRBJ1-1, with D possibly matching TRBD1 (5 bases). CDR3 length equals 14 residues. Deletions cut 1 base from V and 5 bases from J, with 11 bases between. Germline values: CDR1 SEHNR, CDR2 FQNEAQ (reference sequence). CDR3 DNA sequence: TGTGCCAGCAGCTTAGAGGGGACTAGGACTGAAGCTTTCTTT. Its translation is CASSLEGTRTEAFF.

Regarding this clonotype: A much larger clone lies a single base off, so this may be a read error. This chain connects TRBV19 to TRBJ1-5, with a tentative D call TRBD1 (6 bases). The CDR3 consists of 15 residues. Looked up from germline, CDR1 is LNHDA and CDR2 is SQIVND (reference sequence). Here the CDR3 DNA reads TGTGACATTACGGACAGACCTAATAGCAATCAGCCCCAGCATTTT. It codes for CDITDRPNSNQPQHF.

As regards this clonotype: A read error may produce the germline difference seen at one junction end. The chain links TRBV7-9 to TRBJ2-7; TRBD1 is a possible D gene (5 bases). CDR3 size: 16 residues. CDR1 and CDR2 (germline): SEHNR, FQNEAQ (reference sequence). The CDR3 region has the DNA TGTGCCAGCAGCTTAGGTTTGGACACGGGTAAGGGCGAGCAGTACTTT. This encodes CASSLGLDTGKGEQYF.

The chain combines TRBV4-2 with TRBJ2-5; 8 bases agree with TRBD2. Germline V gene lookup returns CDR1 LGHNA and CDR2 YNFKEQ. This CDR3 has 15 amino acids. V was clipped by 4 bases and J by 4 bases; unmatched bases: 8. Written as DNA, the CDR3 is TGTGCCAGCAGCCTCAGGACTAGCCTTAGAGAGACCCAGTACTTC. This codes for CASSLRTSLRETQYF.

The table lists this clonotype with a few counts. The V call is TRBV12-5, the J call TRBJ2-7; a possible D gene is TRBD2 (6 bases). Germline V lookup: CDR1 LGHNT, CDR2 FRNRAP. The CDR3 sequence is 14 residues long. The V end was cut by 5 bases, the J end by 3 bases, with 14 bases between. The CDR3 sequence: CASGLRRDYYEQYF. CDR3 bases: TGTGCTAGTGGTCTCAGGAGGGATTACTACGAGCAGTACTTC.

Comments on this clonotype: Given the absence of the conserved phenylalanine or tryptophan at the CDR3 end, a read error is likely. The chain combines TRBV7-2 with TRBJ2-7; D possibly corresponds to TRBD1 (5 bases). The CDR3 sequence is 15 residues long. Trimming removed 0 bases at V and 6 bases at J, with 15 bases between. From germline, CDR1 is SGHTA and CDR2 FQGNSA. CDR3 DNA sequence: TGTGCCAGCAGCTTAGCGGGGCCCCGTGGGTTCGAGCAGTACTCC. Translating gives CASSLAGPRGFEQYS.

This clonotype was seen ten or more times. This CDR3 is CSVESAESYTF. CDR3 sequence (DNA): TGCAGCGTTGAAAGTGCGGAGAGCTACACCTTC. This chain links TRBV29-1 with TRBJ1-2, with D uncertain. The CDR3 contains 11 residues. From germline, CDR1 is SQVTM and CDR2 ANQGSEA. Between the trimmed V and J ends, which lost 2 bases and 9 bases, there was a span of 10 bases.

V and J are TRBV11-2 and TRBJ2-7, with D possibly matching TRBD1 (6 bases). Germline CDR1 reads SGHAT; CDR2 reads FQNNGV. The CDR3 sequence is 14 residues long. Trimming removed 7 bases from V and 6 bases from J, with 19 bases in between. The CDR3 reads CASTKWGRGREQYF. DNA of the CDR3: TGTGCCAGCACCAAGTGGGGCAGGGGCCGCGAGCAGTACTTC. Combining the CDR3 with reference TRBV11-2 and TRBJ2-7 gives the whole variable domain EAGVAQSPRYKIIEKRQSVAFWCNPISGHATLYWYQQILGQGPKLLIQFQNNGVVDDSQLPKDRFSAERLKGVDSTLKIQPAKLEDSAVYLCASTKWGRGREQYFGPGTRLTVT.

The rearrangement joins TRBV18 to TRBJ2-7, with 9 positions matching TRBD2. CDR1 and CDR2 from the germline V gene are KGHSH and LQKENI. The CDR3 contains 15 residues. J gave up 7 bases and V 2 bases, and 9 bases lay outside the gene matches. The CDR3 loop reads CASSPLAGALNEQYF. CDR3 in DNA: TGTGCCAGCTCACCATTAGCGGGAGCTTTGAATGAGCAGTACTTC. The variable domain in full, with the rest retrieved from reference TRBV18 and TRBJ2-7, is NAGVMQNPRHLVRRRGQEARLRCSPMKGHSHVYWYRQLPEEGLKFMVYLQKENIIDESGMPKERFSAEFPKEGPSILRIQQVVRGDSAAYFCASSPLAGALNEQYFGPGTRLTVT.

This clonotype was recorded at least ten times. The rearrangement links TRBV7-2 to TRBJ2-3; 7 nucleotides agree with TRBD2. With 2 bases clipped from V and 3 bases from J, the junction kept 8 bases outside the gene matches. CDR3 size: 16 residues. Germline V gene lookup returns CDR1 SGHTA and CDR2 FQGNSA. As DNA, the CDR3 is TGTGCCAGCAGCTTAAGTATTCTAGCGGCTACAGATACGCAGTATTTT. It encodes CASSLSILAATDTQYF.

This clonotype was observed many times. The chain links TRBV27 to TRBJ2-4; 7 bases agree with TRBD2. CDR1 MNHEY and CDR2 SMNVEV come from the germline V gene (reference sequence). This CDR3 has 14 amino acids. The V segment lost 1 base and the J segment 6 bases; nucleotides outside the gene matches: 3. The CDR3 here is CASSLYGGGNIQYF. CDR3 nucleotide sequence: TGTGCCAGCAGTTTATATGGGGGGGGAAACATTCAGTACTTC.

This rearrangement joins TRBV19 to TRBJ2-3; 7 bases are a match to TRBD2. J lost 0 bases, V lost 5 bases, and 8 bases had no gene match. The CDR3 is made up of 16 amino acids. Germline-derived CDR1 and CDR2 are LNHDA and SQIVND (reference sequence). CDR3 sequence: CASSPQRGSSTDTQYF. Here the CDR3 DNA reads TGTGCCAGTAGTCCCCAGCGGGGATCTAGCACAGATACGCAGTATTTT.

This chain joins TRBV15 and TRBJ2-6; 7 bases are shared with TRBD1. V lost 3 bases and J lost 10; bases outside the gene matches: 9. CDR1 LNHNV and CDR2 YYDKDF come from the germline V gene (reference sequence). This CDR3 is built from 15 residues. The CDR3 DNA reads as TGTGCCACCAGCAGGACAGGGTCTGGGGATAACGTCCTGACTTTC. It yields the protein CATSRTGSGDNVLTF.

The chain has TRBV12-3 or TRBV12-4 and TRBJ1-2; TRBD1 is a possible D gene (6 bases). Trimming stripped 0 bases from V and 12 bases from J, with 20 bases between. The CDR3 covers 15 residues. The CDR3 bases are TGTGCCAGCAGTTTAGCAGGGGGGCAACTCGGGGGCGACACCTTC. Amino acids: CASSLAGGQLGGDTF.

Worth noting for this clonotype: A much larger clonotype is one base distant, so this may be a read error. This rearrangement joins TRBV27 to TRBJ2-3, with 8 bases aligning to TRBD2. Germline V CDR1 and CDR2: MNHEY, SMNVEV (reference sequence). V shed 0 bases, J shed 4 bases, and the junction held 9 bases outside the gene matches. The CDR3 spans 17 residues. CDR3 residues: CASSLSASGPSADTQYF. DNA for the CDR3: TGTGCCAGCAGTTTATCGGCTAGCGGGCCAAGCGCAGATACGCAGTATTTT.